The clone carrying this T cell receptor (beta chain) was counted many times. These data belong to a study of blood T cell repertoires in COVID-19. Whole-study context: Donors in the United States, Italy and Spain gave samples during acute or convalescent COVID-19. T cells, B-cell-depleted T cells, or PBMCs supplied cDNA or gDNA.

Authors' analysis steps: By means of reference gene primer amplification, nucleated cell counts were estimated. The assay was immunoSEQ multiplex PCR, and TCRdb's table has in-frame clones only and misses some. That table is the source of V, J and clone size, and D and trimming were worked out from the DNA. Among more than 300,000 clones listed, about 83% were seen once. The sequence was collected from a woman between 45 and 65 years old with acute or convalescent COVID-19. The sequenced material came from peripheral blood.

The CDR3 sequence is CASSLAGTGYEQYF. The DNA for the CDR3 is TGTGCCAGCAGCTTAGCGGGGACTGGCTACGAGCAGTACTTC. The genes are TRBV7-2 and TRBJ2-7, with TRBD2 as a possible D gene (6 bases). The V gene lost 0 bases and the J gene lost 3 bases, with 9 bases spanning the gap. Germline assignment: CDR1 SGHTA and CDR2 FQGNSA. The CDR3 spans 14 residues.